The entry below describes one TCR beta chain. No antigen is known for it. V trimming: 4 bases; J trimming: 0 bases; junction bases outside the gene matches: 12. The length of the CDR3 is 19 residues. This record belongs to a study of T-cell memory formation after mild COVID-19. Study-wide findings and caveats: Day 15 to 85 contractors were CD4/CD8 balanced; later expanders leaned CD4+. Shrinking CD4+ clones were chiefly CM and EM; CD8+ ones were chiefly EMRA.

5'RACE with constant-segment primers yielded barcoded, UMI-tagged TCR alpha and TCR beta cDNA libraries. MiXCR was run by TCRdb on the 5' RACE reads, yielding one entry per CDR3 protein. The sample includes more than 35,000 distinct CDR3 sequences, 6.1% of them seen just once. This chain links TRBV12-3 or TRBV12-4 with TRBJ2-1; 10 nucleotides match TRBD2. Sequencing was performed on PBMCs or a T cell subset sorted from them (not recorded which). This sequence originates from an adult who had mild COVID-19 (a few samples of this study predate the infection). Cell type and time point are not known. CDR3: CASSSQSGGARGSYNEQFF. The CDR3 DNA reads as TGTGCCAGCAGTTCGCAAAGCGGGGGGGCGAGGGGCTCCTACAATGAGCAGTTCTTC.